The 2 T cell receptor beta chains below come from one sample, sequenced in a study of technical replicates of blood from several donors. The table came from immunoSEQ multiplex PCR; TCRdb's copy has only in-frame clones and leaves some out. This table holds about 70,000 clones, around 96% found once. Material: T cells isolated from PBMCs. These receptors all stem from a human donor in good health.

The gene calls are TRBV19 and TRBJ1-5; D remains unclear. The V and J ends lost 2 bases and 2 bases respectively, with 13 bases between them. CDR1 LNHDA and CDR2 SQIVND come from the germline V gene (reference sequence). This CDR3 region has 16 residues. The CDR3 coding sequence is TGTGCCAGTAGTATAATCGCAGCGGTCGGCAATCAGCCCCAGCATTTT. Encoded protein: CASSIIAAVGNQPQHF.

This chain links TRBV6-5 with TRBJ1-1; D gene uncertain. Trimming cost V 6 bases and J 10 bases, with 12 bases left between them. This CDR3 is 11 amino acids long. Germline V lookup: CDR1 MNHEY, CDR2 SVGAGI. CDR3 DNA sequence: TGTGCCAGCAGCCGTGGTGAGGGAGCTTTCTTT. Protein sequence: CASSRGEGAFF.